One sample yielded the 2 T cell receptor beta chains listed below, sequenced in a study of blood T cell repertoires in COVID-19. The method was immunoSEQ multiplex PCR; TCRdb's version includes in-frame clones alone and lacks a portion of them. Among 95,000 to 100,000 clones listed, around 92% were seen once. Sequenced sample: peripheral blood. The receptors originated from a man between 45 and 60 years old with active COVID-19.

The CDR3 DNA reads TGTGCCACCAGTGACCCGACAGGGTCCGTCTACAATGAGCAGTTCTTC. Translated: CATSDPTGSVYNEQFF. The genes are TRBV24-1 and TRBJ2-1; the match to TRBD1 covers 7 bases. The J segment lost 3 bases and the V segment lost 4 bases, leaving 8 bases of the junction unmatched. The CDR3 has 16 residues. CDR1 is KGHDR and CDR2 is SFDVKD in the germline V gene.

This chain joins TRBV15 and TRBJ2-7, with 7 bases lining up with TRBD2. CDR1 LNHNV and CDR2 YYDKDF come from the germline V gene (reference sequence). The CDR3 sequence is 14 residues long. The V and J ends lost 2 bases and 5 bases, in that order; junction bases with no gene match: 6. The CDR3 bases are TGTGCCACCAGCAGACCAGCGGGGAGGAACGAGCAGTACTTC. This gives the protein CATSRPAGRNEQYF.